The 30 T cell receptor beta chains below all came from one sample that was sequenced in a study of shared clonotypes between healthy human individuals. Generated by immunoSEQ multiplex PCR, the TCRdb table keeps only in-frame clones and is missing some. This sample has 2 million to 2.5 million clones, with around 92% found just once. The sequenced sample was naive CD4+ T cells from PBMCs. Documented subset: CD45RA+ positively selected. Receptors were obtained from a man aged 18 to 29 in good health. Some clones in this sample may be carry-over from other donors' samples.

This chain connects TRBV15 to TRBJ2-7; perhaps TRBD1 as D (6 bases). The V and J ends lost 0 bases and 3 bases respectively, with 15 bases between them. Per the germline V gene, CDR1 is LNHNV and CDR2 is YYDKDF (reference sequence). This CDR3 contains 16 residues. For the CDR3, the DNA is TGTGCCACCAGCAGAGAGTCGCGTTGGGGGCGCTACGAGCAGTACTTC. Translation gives CATSRESRWGRYEQYF.

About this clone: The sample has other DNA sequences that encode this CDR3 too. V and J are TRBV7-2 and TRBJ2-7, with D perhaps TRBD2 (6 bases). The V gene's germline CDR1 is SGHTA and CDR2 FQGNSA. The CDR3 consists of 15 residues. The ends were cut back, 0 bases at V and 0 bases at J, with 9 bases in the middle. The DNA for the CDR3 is TGTGCCAGCAGCTTAGCGGGAGGCCTCTCCTACGAGCAGTACTTC. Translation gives CASSLAGGLSYEQYF.

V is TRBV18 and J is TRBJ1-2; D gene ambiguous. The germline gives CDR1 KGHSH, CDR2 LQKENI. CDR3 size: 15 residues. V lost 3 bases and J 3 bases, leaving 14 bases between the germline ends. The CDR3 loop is CASSPSPTRDYGYTF. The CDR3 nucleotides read TGTGCCAGCTCACCCTCGCCGACCCGGGACTATGGCTACACCTTC.

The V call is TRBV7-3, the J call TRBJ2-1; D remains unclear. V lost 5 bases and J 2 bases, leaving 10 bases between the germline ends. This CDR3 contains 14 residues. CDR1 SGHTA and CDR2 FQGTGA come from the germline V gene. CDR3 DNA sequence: TGTGCCAGCAGCGACTTAGGGCCCTACAATGAGCAGTTCTTC. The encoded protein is CASSDLGPYNEQFF.

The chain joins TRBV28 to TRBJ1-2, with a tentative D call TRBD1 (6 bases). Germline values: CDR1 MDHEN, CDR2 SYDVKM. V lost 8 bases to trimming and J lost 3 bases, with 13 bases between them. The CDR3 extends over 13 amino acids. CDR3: CASEQGHDYGYTF. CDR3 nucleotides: TGTGCCAGCGAACAGGGCCATGACTATGGCTACACCTTC.

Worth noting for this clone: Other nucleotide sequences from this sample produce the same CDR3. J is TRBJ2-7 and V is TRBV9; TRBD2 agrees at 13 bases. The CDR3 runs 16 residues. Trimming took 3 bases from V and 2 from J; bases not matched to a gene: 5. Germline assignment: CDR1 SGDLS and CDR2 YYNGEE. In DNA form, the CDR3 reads TGTGCCAGCAGCGCTACCGGGACTAGCGGGACCTACGAGCAGTACTTC. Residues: CASSATGTSGTYEQYF.

CDR3 bases: TGTGCCAGCAGCTTAGGTACATACTACGAGCAGTACTTC. Translating it yields CASSLGTYYEQYF. The genes are TRBV7-2 and TRBJ2-7; D remains ambiguous. This CDR3 is 13 amino acids long. Trimming stripped 1 base from V and 3 bases from J, with 7 bases between. CDR1 is SGHTA and CDR2 is FQGNSA in the germline V gene.

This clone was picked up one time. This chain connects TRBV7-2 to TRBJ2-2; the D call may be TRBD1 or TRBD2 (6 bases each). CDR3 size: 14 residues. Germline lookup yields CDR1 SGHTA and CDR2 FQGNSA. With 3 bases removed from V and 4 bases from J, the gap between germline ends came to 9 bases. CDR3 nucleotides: TGTGCCAGCAGCTTCGAGGGGGGCACCGGGGAGCTGTTTTTT. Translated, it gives CASSFEGGTGELFF.

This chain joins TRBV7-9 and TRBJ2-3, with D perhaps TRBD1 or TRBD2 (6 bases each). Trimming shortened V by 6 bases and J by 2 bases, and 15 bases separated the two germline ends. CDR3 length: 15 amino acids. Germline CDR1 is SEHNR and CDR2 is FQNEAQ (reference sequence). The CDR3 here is CASRAGAGTTDTQYF. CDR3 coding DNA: TGTGCCAGCAGGGCAGGGGCGGGGACCACAGATACGCAGTATTTT.

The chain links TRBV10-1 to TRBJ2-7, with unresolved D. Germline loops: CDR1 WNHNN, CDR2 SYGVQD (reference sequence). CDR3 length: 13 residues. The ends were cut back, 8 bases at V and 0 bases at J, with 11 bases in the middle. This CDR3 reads CASPAGHSYEQYF. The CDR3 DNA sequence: TGCGCCAGCCCCGCAGGTCACTCCTACGAGCAGTACTTC.

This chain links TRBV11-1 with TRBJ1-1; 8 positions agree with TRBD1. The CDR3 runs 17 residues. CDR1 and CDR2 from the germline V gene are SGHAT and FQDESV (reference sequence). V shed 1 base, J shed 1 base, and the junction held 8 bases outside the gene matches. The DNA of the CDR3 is TGTGCCAGCAGCTTAGGGGACAGGCGGGGCCCGAACACTGAAGCTTTCTTT. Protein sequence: CASSLGDRRGPNTEAFF.

The CDR3 is CAWSWAVSGANVLTF. CDR3 bases: TGTGCCTGGAGTTGGGCAGTCTCTGGGGCCAACGTCCTGACTTTC. The chain is built from TRBV30 and TRBJ2-6; D gene uncertain. The V gene's germline CDR1 is GTSNPN and CDR2 SVGIG (reference sequence). V lost 2 bases to trimming and J lost 0 bases, with 8 bases between them. CDR3 length equals 15 residues.

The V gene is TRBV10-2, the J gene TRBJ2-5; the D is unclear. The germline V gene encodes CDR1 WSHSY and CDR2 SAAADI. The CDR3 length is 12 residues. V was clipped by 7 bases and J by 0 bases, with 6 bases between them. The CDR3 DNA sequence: TGCGCCAGCATGGGAAACCAAGAGACCCAGTACTTC. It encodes CASMGNQETQYF.

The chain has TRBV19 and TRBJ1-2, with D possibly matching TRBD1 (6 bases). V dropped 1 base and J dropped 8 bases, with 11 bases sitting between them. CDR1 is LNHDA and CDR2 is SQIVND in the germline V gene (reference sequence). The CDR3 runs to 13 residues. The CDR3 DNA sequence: TGTGCCAGTAGTATAGGGCAGGGGCGCGGCTACACCTTC. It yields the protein CASSIGQGRGYTF.

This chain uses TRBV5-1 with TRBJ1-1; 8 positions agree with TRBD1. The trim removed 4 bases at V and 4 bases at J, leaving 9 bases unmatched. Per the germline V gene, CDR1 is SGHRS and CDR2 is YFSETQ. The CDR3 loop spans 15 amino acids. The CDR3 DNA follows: TGCGCCAGCAGCGCTCTAGACCAGGGGGCCACTGAAGCTTTCTTT. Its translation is CASSALDQGATEAFF.

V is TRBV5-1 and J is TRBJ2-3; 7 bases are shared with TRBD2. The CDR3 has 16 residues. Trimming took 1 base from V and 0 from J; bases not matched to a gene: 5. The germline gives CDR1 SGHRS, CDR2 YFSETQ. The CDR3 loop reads CASSLWDYASTDTQYF. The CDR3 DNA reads TGCGCCAGCAGCTTGTGGGACTACGCTAGCACAGATACGCAGTATTTT.

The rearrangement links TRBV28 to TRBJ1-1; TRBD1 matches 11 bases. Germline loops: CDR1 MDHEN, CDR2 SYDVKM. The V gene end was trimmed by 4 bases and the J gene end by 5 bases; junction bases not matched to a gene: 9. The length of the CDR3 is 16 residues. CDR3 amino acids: CASSSPGQGVGTEAFF. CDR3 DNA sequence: TGTGCCAGCAGTTCTCCGGGACAGGGGGTCGGGACTGAAGCTTTCTTT. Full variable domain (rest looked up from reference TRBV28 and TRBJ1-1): DVKVTQSSRYLVKRTGEKVFLECVQDMDHENMFWYRQDPGLGLRLIYFSYDVKMKEKGDIPEGYSVSREKKERFSLILESASTNQTSMYLCASSSPGQGVGTEAFFGQGTRLTVV.

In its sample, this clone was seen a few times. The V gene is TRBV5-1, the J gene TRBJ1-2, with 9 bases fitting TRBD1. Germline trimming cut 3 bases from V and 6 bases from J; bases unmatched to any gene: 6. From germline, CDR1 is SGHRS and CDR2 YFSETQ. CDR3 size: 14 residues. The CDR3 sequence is CASSYRDRADGYTF. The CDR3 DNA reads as TGCGCCAGCAGCTACCGGGACAGGGCAGATGGCTACACCTTC.

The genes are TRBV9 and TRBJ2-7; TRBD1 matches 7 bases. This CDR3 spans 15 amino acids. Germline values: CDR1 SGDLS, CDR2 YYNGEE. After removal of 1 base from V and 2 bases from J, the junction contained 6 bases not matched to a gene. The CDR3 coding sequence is TGTGCCAGCAGCGTATTCGACAGGGTCCCCTACGAGCAGTACTTC. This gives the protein CASSVFDRVPYEQYF.

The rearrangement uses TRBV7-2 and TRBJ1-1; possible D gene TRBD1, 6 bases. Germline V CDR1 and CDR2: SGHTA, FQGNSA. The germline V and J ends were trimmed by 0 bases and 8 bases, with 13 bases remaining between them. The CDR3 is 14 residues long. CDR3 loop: CASSLAARGSEAFF. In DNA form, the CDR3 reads TGTGCCAGCAGCTTAGCGGCCAGGGGTTCCGAAGCTTTCTTT. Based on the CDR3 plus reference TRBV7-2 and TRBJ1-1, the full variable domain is GAGVSQSPSNKVTEKGKDVELRCDPISGHTALYWYRQSLGQGLEFLIYFQGNSAPDKSGLPSDRFSAERTGGSVSTLTIQRTQQEDSAVYLCASSLAARGSEAFFGQGTRLTVV.

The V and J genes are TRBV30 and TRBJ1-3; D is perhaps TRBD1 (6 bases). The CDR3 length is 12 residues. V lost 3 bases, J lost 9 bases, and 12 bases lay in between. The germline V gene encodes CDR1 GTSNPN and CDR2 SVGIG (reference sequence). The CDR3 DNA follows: TGTGCCTGGAGCGACAGGAGGAGCACCATATATTTT. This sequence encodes CAWSDRRSTIYF.

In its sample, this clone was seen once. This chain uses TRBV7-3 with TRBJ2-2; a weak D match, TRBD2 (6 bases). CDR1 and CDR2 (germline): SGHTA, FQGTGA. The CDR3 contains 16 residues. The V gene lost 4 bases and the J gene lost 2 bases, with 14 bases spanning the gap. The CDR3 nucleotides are TGTGCCAGCAGCTGGACCGGGACTTCTAACACCGGGGAGCTGTTTTTT. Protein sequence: CASSWTGTSNTGELFF.

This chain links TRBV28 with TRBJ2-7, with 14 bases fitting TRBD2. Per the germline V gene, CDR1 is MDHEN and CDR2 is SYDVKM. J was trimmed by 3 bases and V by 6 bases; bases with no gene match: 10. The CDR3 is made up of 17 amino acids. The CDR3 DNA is TGTGCCAGCAGAGGGACTAGCGGGAGACAAAGCGGCTACGAGCAGTACTTC. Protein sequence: CASRGTSGRQSGYEQYF.

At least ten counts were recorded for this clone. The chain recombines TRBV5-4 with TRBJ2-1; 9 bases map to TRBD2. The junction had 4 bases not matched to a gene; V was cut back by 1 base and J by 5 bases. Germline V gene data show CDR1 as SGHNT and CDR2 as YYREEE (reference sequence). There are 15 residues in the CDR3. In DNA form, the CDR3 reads TGTGCCAGCAGCTTGAAGCTAGCGGGAAACAATGAGCAGTTCTTC. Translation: CASSLKLAGNNEQFF.

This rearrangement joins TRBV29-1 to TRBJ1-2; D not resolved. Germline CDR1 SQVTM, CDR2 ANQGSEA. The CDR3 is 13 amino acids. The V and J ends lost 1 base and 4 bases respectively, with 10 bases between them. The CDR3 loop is CSVEGEGIYGYTF. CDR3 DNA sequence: TGCAGCGTTGAAGGGGAGGGCATCTATGGCTACACCTTC.

The CDR3 DNA follows: TGTGCCAGCTCACTGCACAATTTGCAAGATACGCAGTATTTT. This encodes CASSLHNLQDTQYF. The chain couples TRBV18 to TRBJ2-3; D gene uncertain. Between the trimmed V and J ends, which lost 4 bases and 5 bases, there was a span of 13 bases. The CDR3 extends over 14 amino acids. Germline values: CDR1 KGHSH, CDR2 LQKENI.

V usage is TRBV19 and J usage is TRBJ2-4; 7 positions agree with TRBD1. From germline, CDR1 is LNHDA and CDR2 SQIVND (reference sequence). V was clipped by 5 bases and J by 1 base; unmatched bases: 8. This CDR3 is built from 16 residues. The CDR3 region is CASSPWGQSAKNIQYF. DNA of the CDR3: TGTGCCAGTAGTCCCTGGGGACAGTCCGCCAAAAACATTCAGTACTTC.

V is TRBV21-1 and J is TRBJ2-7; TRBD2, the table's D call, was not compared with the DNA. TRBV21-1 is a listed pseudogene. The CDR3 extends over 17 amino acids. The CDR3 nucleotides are TGTGCCGGACCGTGGGGACTAGCGGGAGGGCCCCACTACGAGCAGTACTTC. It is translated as CAGPWGLAGGPHYEQYF.

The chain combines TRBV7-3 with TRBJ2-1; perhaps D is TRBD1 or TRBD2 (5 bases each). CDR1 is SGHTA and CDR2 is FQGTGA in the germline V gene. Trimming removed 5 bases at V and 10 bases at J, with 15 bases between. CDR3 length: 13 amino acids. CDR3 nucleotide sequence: TGTGCCAGCAGCCGAACCCGGGACCACGAGCAGTTCTTC. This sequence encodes CASSRTRDHEQFF.

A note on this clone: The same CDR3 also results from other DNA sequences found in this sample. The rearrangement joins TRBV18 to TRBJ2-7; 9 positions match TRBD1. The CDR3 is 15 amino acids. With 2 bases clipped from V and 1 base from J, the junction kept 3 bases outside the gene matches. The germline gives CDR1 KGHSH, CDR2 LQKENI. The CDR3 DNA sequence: TGTGCCAGCTCACCAGGGACAGGGTTTTCCTACGAGCAGTACTTC. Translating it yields CASSPGTGFSYEQYF. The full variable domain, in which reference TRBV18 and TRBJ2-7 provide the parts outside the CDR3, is NAGVMQNPRHLVRRRGQEARLRCSPMKGHSHVYWYRQLPEEGLKFMVYLQKENIIDESGMPKERFSAEFPKEGPSILRIQQVVRGDSAAYFCASSPGTGFSYEQYFGPGTRLTVT.